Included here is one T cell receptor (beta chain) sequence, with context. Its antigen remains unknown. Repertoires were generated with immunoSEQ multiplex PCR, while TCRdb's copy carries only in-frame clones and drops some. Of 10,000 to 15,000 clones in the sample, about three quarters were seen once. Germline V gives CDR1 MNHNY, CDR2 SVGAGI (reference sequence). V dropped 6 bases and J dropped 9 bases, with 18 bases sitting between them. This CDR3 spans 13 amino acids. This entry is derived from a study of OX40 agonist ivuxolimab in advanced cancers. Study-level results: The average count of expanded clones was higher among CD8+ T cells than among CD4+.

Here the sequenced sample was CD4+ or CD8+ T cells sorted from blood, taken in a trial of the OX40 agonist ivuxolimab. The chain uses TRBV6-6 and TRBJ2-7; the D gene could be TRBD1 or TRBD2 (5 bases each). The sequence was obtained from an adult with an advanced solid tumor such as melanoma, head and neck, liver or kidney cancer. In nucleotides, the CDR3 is TGTGCCAGCAGCCGGGACCTAGGGGAAAGGCAGTACTTC. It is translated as CASSRDLGERQYF.